This T cell receptor (beta chain) was retrieved from a study of T cell repertoires in cytomegalovirus infection (dated by TCRdb to about 2019). Some background on the complete study: Recently identified HLA-C-restricted CMV epitopes, whose presentation resists viral immunomodulation, were targeted by peptide stimulations together with well-studied HLA-B-restricted epitopes. Because public TCR beta signatures pointed to carriage of CMV infection together with the matching HLA type, the HLA type of each donor mattered for the analysis. Paper-wide results and their limitations: Carriers of CMV infection plus the relevant HLA type were discriminated by the cumulative frequency of public TCR beta family members in the study cohort and in an independent roughly 400-donor cohort. In the ex vivo response, HLA-C-restricted CMV-specific TCR beta clonotypes were dominant, and in two of eight donors the single most frequent clonotype came from this HLA-C-restricted group.

Per the publication, the treatment or condition label means: in vitro stimulation with specific CMV peptide epitopes to enrich CMV-specific T cells. A remark on this clonotype: The target of this receptor is not known. No base qualities exist here, and no much larger clone lies one base off it.

Data came from an Illumina HiSeq 1500. TCRdb reanalyzed the raw reads on its own, using fastp at Q25 for trimming and MiXCR for clone calling, and kept in-frame beta chains. Rows with a matching CDR3 protein are joined into one entry that keeps the most common DNA and genes. The sample has around 570,000 distinct CDR3 sequences on record, 40% of them singletons. Of the sample, around 50% is held by the ten largest clones. V and J are trimmed by 3 bases and 4 bases, and the gene matches miss 5 bases of the junction. CDR1 and CDR2, per the germline V gene, are LGHNA and YNFKEQ. The CDR3 covers 15 residues, taking in both the cysteine and the phenylalanine. Only the CDR3 portion is preserved as DNA: 45 bases, with reading frame beginning at the first base.

Sequencing was performed on cultured PBMCs, taken from culture after CMV antigen stimulation. The sequence is built from TRBV4-2 and TRBJ1-5; a stretch of 8 junction bases matches TRBD1. The TCR comes from a human donor in good health (CMV status not recorded). Some clones in this sample may be carry-over from other donors' samples. Read as DNA, the sequence is TGTGCCAGCAGCCACACGACAGGGGATAATCAGCCCCAGCATTTT. Its coded protein is CASSHTTGDNQPQHF.